The 27 T cell receptor beta chains below come from one sample, sequenced in a study of T-cell memory formation after mild COVID-19. One entry per CDR3 protein, called by TCRdb with MiXCR from the 5' RACE reads. The sample carries hundreds of thousands of distinct CDR3 sequences, less than 25% recorded once. Source material: PBMCs or a T cell subset sorted from them (not recorded which). All receptors derive from an adult woman who had mild COVID-19 (a few samples of this study predate the infection). Cell type and time point are not known.

This rearrangement joins TRBV20-1 to TRBJ2-1; 8 bases map to TRBD2. The CDR3 has 15 residues. The V and J ends lost 3 bases and 5 bases, in that order; junction bases with no gene match: 9. Per germline, CDR1 DFQATT and CDR2 SNEGSKA (reference sequence). The CDR3 protein is CSARDGGGRDNEQFF. The CDR3 DNA reads TGCAGTGCTAGGGACGGGGGGGGCAGGGACAATGAGCAGTTCTTC.

The gene calls are TRBV7-8 and TRBJ2-1; D gene uncertain. CDR3 size: 11 residues. Trimming took 4 bases from V and 8 from J, leaving 6 bases between them. The germline V gene encodes CDR1 SGHVS and CDR2 FQNEAQ. The CDR3 loop reads CASSSSDEQFF. In DNA form, the CDR3 reads TGTGCCAGCAGCTCGTCCGATGAGCAGTTCTTC.

This chain uses TRBV30 with TRBJ1-2; D is unresolved. The CDR3 loop spans 14 amino acids. Trimming stripped 0 bases from V and 4 bases from J, with 12 bases between. Germline V gene sequence: CDR1 GTSNPN, CDR2 SVGIG (reference sequence). The CDR3 is CAWSVWARSYGYTF. The CDR3 DNA is TGTGCCTGGAGTGTTTGGGCCAGGAGCTATGGCTACACCTTC.

The V call is TRBV14, the J call TRBJ2-7; D is unresolved. Germline V lookup: CDR1 SGHDN, CDR2 FVKESK. The V gene lost 3 bases and the J gene lost 4 bases, with 7 bases spanning the gap. The length of the CDR3 is 12 residues. CDR3 in amino acids: CASSHFGYEQYF. The CDR3 DNA is TGTGCCAGCAGCCACTTTGGGTACGAGCAGTACTTC.

This clonotype has a handful of counts. The chain joins TRBV19 to TRBJ2-2; TRBD2 might be the D (5 bases). The V end lost 0 bases, the J end lost 0 bases, and 11 bases lay between the germline ends. Germline V gene lookup returns CDR1 LNHDA and CDR2 SQIVND (reference sequence). This CDR3 is built from 17 residues. The CDR3 DNA follows: TGTGCCAGTAGTATAGATGGAGCGGTCGCGAACACCGGGGAGCTGTTTTTT. Translating gives CASSIDGAVANTGELFF.

The J gene is TRBJ2-2, the V gene TRBV5-6; D ambiguous. The CDR3 consists of 13 residues. Per germline, CDR1 SGHDT and CDR2 YYEEEE. V dropped 4 bases and J dropped 6 bases, with 10 bases sitting between them. In DNA, the CDR3 is TGTGCCAGCAGCGAACTTAGGGCCGGGGAGCTGTTTTTT. Amino acid sequence: CASSELRAGELFF. Variable domain in full (rest from reference TRBV5-6 and TRBJ2-2): DAGVTQSPTHLIKTRGQQVTLRCSPKSGHDTVSWYQQALGQGPQFIFQYYEEEERQRGNFPDRFSGHQFPNYSSELNVNALLLGDSALYLCASSELRAGELFFGEGSRLTVL.

This clonotype was found a few times. The CDR3 here is CSTIPLSGRLSGTDTQYF. Written as DNA, the CDR3 is TGCAGTACGATCCCCCTAAGCGGGAGGTTATCAGGCACAGATACGCAGTATTTT. The V gene is TRBV29-1, the J gene TRBJ2-3; 9 bases line up with TRBD2. The CDR3 extends over 18 amino acids. Germline CDR1 is SQVTM and CDR2 is ANQGSEA.

There are a few counts of this clonotype. The chain recombines TRBV30 with TRBJ2-2; 9 nucleotides match TRBD1. V trimming: 5 bases; J trimming: 3 bases; junction bases outside the gene matches: 4. In germline, CDR1 is GTSNPN, CDR2 SVGIG (reference sequence). This CDR3 is 14 amino acids long. For the CDR3, the DNA is TGTGCCTGGGGGGGACAGGGATACACCGGGGAGCTGTTTTTT. Encoded protein: CAWGGQGYTGELFF.

This clonotype has a count of ten or more. The genes are TRBV6-6 and TRBJ1-3; a weak D match, TRBD1 (5 bases). V was clipped by 0 bases and J by 4 bases, with 19 bases between them. CDR3 length equals 18 residues. CDR1 and CDR2 from the germline V gene are MNHNY and SVGAGI (reference sequence). CDR3 amino acids: CASSYSLGTEGYGNTIYF. CDR3 nucleotides: TGTGCCAGCAGTTACTCGCTGGGGACGGAGGGATACGGAAACACCATATATTTT.

The chain uses TRBV11-3 and TRBJ2-1; the D gene is possibly TRBD1 (6 bases). Per germline, CDR1 SGHNT and CDR2 YENEEA. The CDR3 covers 17 residues. The V end lost 5 bases, the J end lost 5 bases, and 22 bases lay between the germline ends. CDR3 nucleotide sequence: TGTGCCAGCAGCCCCGACCTAGGACAGATTTTTAACAATGAGCAGTTCTTC. Its translation is CASSPDLGQIFNNEQFF.

This clonotype was observed a handful of times. The chain employs TRBV6-1 and TRBJ2-5; D could derive from TRBD1 or TRBD2 (6 bases each). Trimming removed 1 base from V and 5 bases from J, with 14 bases in between. Germline CDR1 and CDR2: MNHNS and SASEGT. The length of the CDR3 is 15 residues. Here the CDR3 reads CASSEVGGGGETQYF. The DNA of the CDR3 is TGTGCCAGCAGTGAAGTTGGGGGCGGAGGGGAGACCCAGTACTTC.

This clonotype was counted only a few times. The chain carries TRBV18 and TRBJ2-1, with D maybe TRBD2 (5 bases). In germline, CDR1 is KGHSH, CDR2 LQKENI. This CDR3 contains 16 residues. The ends were cut back, 1 base at V and 0 bases at J, with 10 bases in the middle. The CDR3 region has the DNA TGTGCCAGCTCACCACGGCTAGCTAACTCCTACAATGAGCAGTTCTTC. It codes for CASSPRLANSYNEQFF.

This chain connects TRBV6-4 to TRBJ2-3, with 10 nucleotides matching TRBD1. The length of the CDR3 is 16 residues. CDR1 and CDR2 (germline): MRHNA, SNTAGT. The V and J ends lost 6 bases and 2 bases, in that order; junction bases with no gene match: 8. The CDR3 protein is CASSSGTGEATDTQYF. DNA for the CDR3: TGTGCCAGCAGCTCCGGGACAGGGGAAGCCACAGATACGCAGTATTTT.

This clonotype was seen more than once but under ten times. Here the CDR3 reads CSARDDSSSDSTDTQYF. CDR3 DNA: TGCAGTGCTAGAGATGACTCTTCATCAGATAGCACAGATACGCAGTATTTT. V is TRBV20-1 and J is TRBJ2-3; no firm D call. Trimming cost V 0 bases and J 0 bases, with 16 bases left between them. CDR3 length: 17 residues. The V gene's germline CDR1 is DFQATT and CDR2 SNEGSKA (reference sequence).

The chain uses TRBV10-3 and TRBJ2-7; D possibly corresponds to TRBD2 (5 bases). The germline V and J ends were trimmed by 1 base and 0 bases, with 10 bases remaining between them. Germline CDR1 ENHRY, CDR2 SYGVKD. This CDR3 is 15 amino acids long. The CDR3 protein is CAISELRADSYEQYF. The CDR3 coding sequence is TGTGCCATCAGTGAGTTGCGGGCTGACTCCTACGAGCAGTACTTC.

This clonotype was seen repeatedly, ten times or more. The chain uses TRBV7-8 and TRBJ2-7; 8 bases are a match to TRBD2. Germline V gives CDR1 SGHVS, CDR2 FQNEAQ. The junction had 7 bases not matched to a gene; V was cut back by 3 bases and J by 0 bases. This CDR3 has 16 amino acids. Here the CDR3 reads CASSFEKRGSSYEQYF. CDR3 DNA: TGTGCCAGCAGCTTCGAAAAGCGGGGGTCCTCCTACGAGCAGTACTTC.

V is TRBV25-1 and J is TRBJ2-1; 12 bases map to TRBD2. V lost 5 bases and J lost 7; bases outside the gene matches: 9. The CDR3 has 16 amino acids. Germline V gene data show CDR1 as MGHDK and CDR2 as SYGVNS. The CDR3 DNA is TGTGCCAGCAGTTTGACGACTAGCGGGAGTTGGAATGAGCAGTTCTTC. Protein: CASSLTTSGSWNEQFF. Looking up the rest from reference TRBV25-1 and TRBJ2-1 gives the full variable domain: EADIYQTPRYLVIGTGKKITLECSQTMGHDKMYWYQQDPGMELHLIHYSYGVNSTEKGDLSSESTVSRIRTEHFPLTLESARPSHTSQYLCASSLTTSGSWNEQFFGPGTRLTVL.

This clonotype was found a few times. This chain uses TRBV4-1 with TRBJ2-5; TRBD2 matches 7 bases. After removal of 0 bases from V and 1 base from J, the junction contained 8 bases not matched to a gene. Germline V gives CDR1 MGHRA, CDR2 YSYEKL. The CDR3 totals 17 residues. The CDR3 DNA follows: TGCGCCAGCAGCCAAGAAGACGGCGCGGGGGTCCAAGAGACCCAGTACTTC. Its translation: CASSQEDGAGVQETQYF.

In this sample, this clonotype turned up a few times. The V and J genes are TRBV5-1 and TRBJ2-1, with TRBD2 matching over 8 bases. This CDR3 has 14 amino acids. J was trimmed by 5 bases and V by 1 base; bases with no gene match: 2. Germline CDR1 and CDR2: SGHRS and YFSETQ. The CDR3 DNA follows: TGCGCCAGCAGCTTGTTGACTAGCGACAATGAGCAGTTCTTC. Its translation: CASSLLTSDNEQFF.

In its sample, this clonotype was seen a few times. The chain is built from TRBV18 and TRBJ1-6; no clear D gene. Trimming pared 2 bases from V and 7 bases from J, leaving 9 bases between. This CDR3 contains 14 residues. CDR1 and CDR2 (germline): KGHSH, LQKENI. This CDR3 is CASSPGNPNSPLHF. As DNA, the CDR3 is TGTGCCAGCTCACCAGGGAATCCGAATTCACCCCTCCACTTT. Drawing the rest from reference TRBV18 and TRBJ1-6, the complete variable domain is NAGVMQNPRHLVRRRGQEARLRCSPMKGHSHVYWYRQLPEEGLKFMVYLQKENIIDESGMPKERFSAEFPKEGPSILRIQQVVRGDSAAYFCASSPGNPNSPLHFGNGTRLTVT.

J is TRBJ2-3 and V is TRBV24-1, with D unresolved. V was trimmed by 10 bases and J by 2 bases, leaving 6 bases between them. The CDR3 has 11 amino acids. Germline CDR1 and CDR2: KGHDR and SFDVKD. The CDR3 nucleotides are TGTGCCACGGCCCACACAGATACGCAGTATTTT. Its protein product is CATAHTDTQYF.

This clonotype was observed many times. This rearrangement joins TRBV11-2 to TRBJ2-7, with a tentative D call TRBD1 (6 bases). Germline V gene lookup returns CDR1 SGHAT and CDR2 FQNNGV. The CDR3 covers 14 residues. Trimming took off 8 bases at V and 3 bases at J, with 17 bases between the two ends. The CDR3 nucleotides are TGTGCCAGCGCGACAGGAGTAGCGATCTACGAGCAGTACTTC. Translated: CASATGVAIYEQYF.

V and J are TRBV5-3 and TRBJ1-5; 8 bases agree with TRBD1. TRBV5-3 is classed as an ORF, of uncertain function. The CDR3 loop spans 14 amino acids. Trimming at V came to 4 bases and at J to 4 bases, leaving 4 bases not matched to a gene. The CDR3 region has the DNA TGTGCCAGAAGCGACAGGGGCAAAAATCAGCCCCAGCATTTT. Its protein product is CARSDRGKNQPQHF.

This clonotype was seen many times. This chain uses TRBV12-3 or TRBV12-4 with TRBJ1-1; D call uncertain. The CDR3 covers 13 residues. The V end lost 5 bases, the J end lost 6 bases, and 13 bases lay between the germline ends. The CDR3 loop is CASSHPLGPEAFF. The CDR3, as DNA: TGTGCCAGCAGTCACCCTCTGGGCCCTGAAGCTTTCTTT.

The table lists this clonotype with many counts. The chain recombines TRBV9 with TRBJ2-3, with 11 bases lining up with TRBD2. CDR1 is SGDLS, CDR2 YYNGEE, per germline. With V trimmed by 7 bases and J by 0 bases, 7 bases remained unmatched. The CDR3 sequence is 16 residues long. CDR3 loop: CASSGTSGISTDTQYF. The DNA for the CDR3 is TGTGCCAGCTCCGGGACTAGCGGAATAAGCACAGATACGCAGTATTTT. Looking up the rest from reference TRBV9 and TRBJ2-3 gives the full variable domain: DSGVTQTPKHLITATGQRVTLRCSPRSGDLSVYWYQQSLDQGLQFLIQYYNGEERAKGNILERFSAQQFPDLHSELNLSSLELGDSALYFCASSGTSGISTDTQYFGPGTRLTVL.

This clonotype was detected a few times. The rearrangement joins TRBV2 to TRBJ2-7; 9 positions agree with TRBD1. Losses at the gene ends were 5 bases for V and 3 bases for J; bases not matched to a gene: 8. The CDR3 is 15 amino acids. Germline CDR1 is SNHLY and CDR2 is FYNNEI. The CDR3 region is CASSLTGTGNYEQYF. The DNA for the CDR3 is TGTGCCAGCAGTCTAACCGGGACAGGGAACTACGAGCAGTACTTC.

This sequence joins TRBV12-3 or TRBV12-4 and TRBJ2-5, with TRBD2 matching 14 bases. The CDR3 consists of 18 residues. J lost 3 bases, V lost 3 bases, and 9 bases had no gene match. The CDR3 coding sequence is TGTGCCAGCAGTTTCCCGGGACTAGCGGGGGTGTTAGAAGAGACCCAGTACTTC. Translated, it gives CASSFPGLAGVLEETQYF.